These T cell receptor beta chains were read from a single sample in a study of blood T cell repertoires in COVID-19. The repertoire was sequenced with immunoSEQ multiplex PCR; TCRdb's copy has only in-frame clones and lacks some. The sample lists 240,000 or so clones, approximately 86% occurring once. Sequenced: PBMCs or T cells enriched from blood (not recorded which). These receptor sequences come from a woman in her thirties or forties with acute COVID-19. Both conserved end residues are part of each CDR3. The order of the fields is V gene, D gene, clone size, J gene, CDR3 protein, CDR3 DNA. D genes are given only for firm matches. Clone size, where shown, is once, few, many, or a class for clones that have expanded.

v_call: TRBV28
d_call: NA
clone_size: NA
j_call: TRBJ1-5
cdr3_aa: CASSLPGGNQPQHF
cdr3_nt: TGTGCCAGCAGCCTACCGGGAGGCAATCAGCCCCAGCATTTT

v_call: TRBV3-1/TRBV3-2
d_call: NA
clone_size: NA
j_call: TRBJ1-2
cdr3_aa: CASSPTTNYGYTF
cdr3_nt: TGTGCCAGCAGCCCCACTACTAACTATGGCTACACCTTC

v_call: TRBV9
d_call: TRBD2
clone_size: once
j_call: TRBJ2-5
cdr3_aa: CASSVEASGGAQTQYF
cdr3_nt: TGTGCCAGCAGCGTAGAGGCTAGCGGGGGCGCCCAGACCCAGTACTTC

v_call: TRBV11-3
d_call: NA
clone_size: NA
j_call: TRBJ2-1
cdr3_aa: CASSLGGHEQFF
cdr3_nt: TGTGCCAGCAGCTTAGGGGGCCATGAGCAGTTCTTC

v_call: TRBV29-1
d_call: NA
clone_size: many
j_call: TRBJ2-7
cdr3_aa: CSGYDDNSYEQYF
cdr3_nt: TGCAGCGGGTACGACGACAACTCCTACGAGCAGTACTTC

v_call: TRBV15
d_call: NA
clone_size: NA
j_call: TRBJ1-1
cdr3_aa: CATSRGGKVGNTEAFF
cdr3_nt: TGTGCCACCAGCAGAGGAGGGAAGGTCGGGAACACTGAAGCTTTCTTT

v_call: TRBV6-5
d_call: NA
clone_size: NA
j_call: TRBJ2-7
cdr3_aa: CASGGSYEQYF
cdr3_nt: TGTGCCAGCGGGGGGTCCTACGAGCAGTACTTC

v_call: TRBV9
d_call: TRBD2
clone_size: once
j_call: TRBJ2-7
cdr3_aa: CASSVSGVGGEQYF
cdr3_nt: TGTGCCAGCAGCGTTAGCGGGGTCGGCGGCGAGCAGTACTTC

v_call: TRBV6-5
d_call: TRBD2
clone_size: once
j_call: TRBJ2-1
cdr3_aa: CASSHTSGNYNEQFF
cdr3_nt: TGTGCCAGCAGCCATACTAGCGGGAACTACAATGAGCAGTTCTTC

v_call: TRBV5-4
d_call: TRBD2
clone_size: NA
j_call: TRBJ2-1
cdr3_aa: CASSLRSGSAVQFF
cdr3_nt: TGTGCCAGCAGCTTGCGAAGCGGGAGCGCGGTCCAGTTCTTC

v_call: TRBV18
d_call: NA
clone_size: NA
j_call: TRBJ1-2
cdr3_aa: CASSPGPATGTPYGYTF
cdr3_nt: TGTGCCAGCTCACCAGGTCCCGCGACAGGAACTCCCTATGGCTACACCTTC

v_call: TRBV29-1
d_call: NA
clone_size: NA
j_call: TRBJ2-3
cdr3_aa: CSVVRAGLGTDTQYF
cdr3_nt: TGCAGCGTTGTAAGGGCGGGACTGGGCACAGATACGCAGTATTTT

v_call: TRBV29-1
d_call: NA
clone_size: NA
j_call: TRBJ2-1
cdr3_aa: CSAIFSRRGDEQFF
cdr3_nt: TGCAGCGCTATCTTCTCACGCCGTGGAGATGAGCAGTTCTTC

v_call: TRBV14
d_call: TRBD2
clone_size: once
j_call: TRBJ2-7
cdr3_aa: CASSQDGDSGIYEQYF
cdr3_nt: TGTGCCAGCAGCCAAGACGGGGATAGCGGGATCTACGAGCAGTACTTC